This T cell receptor (beta chain) stems from a study of T cell responses to AZD1222 COVID-19 vaccine (dated by TCRdb to 2020 to 2023). Background for the entire study: AZD1222 recipients given second doses at about 4 weeks or at about 12 weeks were pooled, since spike-specific TCR depth and breadth were not found to differ between the two schedules. A total of over 230 trial participants underwent TCR sequencing, of whom about 210 received two doses of AZD1222 and around 25 received two doses of the MenACWY control vaccine. Trial participants were enrolled into age subgroups of 18-55, 56-69 and 70-plus years, which contained 148, 28 and 57 TCR-sequenced participants, respectively.

The CDR3 regions of human TCRbeta chains were subjected to immunosequencing. As for how the authors treated the data: Repertoire TCRs were checked for matches against a reference library of SARS-CoV-2-specific TCRs that had been generated using the MIRA antigen-specificity platform. Breadth was defined as the fraction of unique TCRs that were SARS-CoV-2-associated, and depth was defined as the fraction of total T cells that were SARS-CoV-2-associated. Each spike-specific TCR was assigned to its reactive spike region and to a CD4 or CD8 class using the MIRA data. Log10-transformed breadth and depth values were compared by one-way ANOVA with Sidak's multiple comparisons tests. Here the immuneACCESS table is served through TCRdb, limited to in-frame sequences with V and J called. Missing clones are a known gap in these copies; in checked studies unresolved V genes cover under half, and the rest lacks a known reason. V, J and clone size were drawn from that table, and D and trimming were deduced from the DNA. The table for this sample lists about 150,000 clones; roughly nine tenths of them were counted only once. Around 3% of the sample comes from the top ten.

Beyond this particular receptor, the publication reports: Only a handful of AZD1222 recipients were SARS-CoV-2 seropositive at baseline, limiting conclusions about previously exposed vaccinees. Participants were mostly white British, with more females than males. The authors suggested clonal diversity may have been underestimated. In the small 56-69-year group, the increase in depth fell short of significance, most likely because of low power. Reportedly, almost half of the unique spike-specific TCRs recognized epitopes lying outside the regions that are mutated in the B.1.351 and B.1.1.7 variants. Spike-specific TCR breadth and depth rose significantly after two AZD1222 doses compared with day 0 and with MenACWY recipients. The vaccine-associated CD4 TCRs covered the entire spike protein, and the dominant responses fell in regions 160-218 and 743-854. Because no samples from the day 14 peak response were available, repertoires could be characterized only after the peak T cell response.

Turning to this clone: This receptor's antigen is unknown. Nothing much larger sits one base from this clone, and base qualities are not available.

V is clipped by 1 base and J by 10 bases, and the sequence between their germline boundaries is 11 bases long. Taken from the germline V gene, the CDR1 and CDR2 loops are SGHTA and FQGNSA. The CDR3 spans 14 residues, from the cysteine through the phenylalanine. The only DNA kept is the CDR3, 42 bases in frame from the first base. Sample time point, as interpreted from the label and publication: baseline before first vaccination. Vaccinee samples came from UK trials COV001 and COV002, including a single-blind randomized controlled phase 2/3 trial of AZD1222 (ChAdOx1 nCoV-19) in healthy adults. Trial participant PBMC samples were collected at day 0 and day 28 after the second dose for TCRbeta chain sequencing.

The rearranged chain carries TRBV7-2 and TRBJ1-6, with no reliable assignment of the D segment. This specimen was peripheral blood, taken on day 0 of AZD1222 vaccination. The source of this sequence is an adult in good health. CDR3 region: CASSLGSLESPLHF. The DNA reads as follows: TGTGCCAGCAGCTTAGGATCCCTTGAGTCACCCCTCCACTTT.